The next 7 T cell receptor beta chains were all read from a single sample in a study of T cells in Graves' hyperthyroidism and ophthalmopathy. Amplified TCR beta CDR3 regions derived from RNA transcripts. An initial round of RT-PCR targeting the TCR CDR3 relied on the HTBI primer set. One entry per CDR3 protein, called by TCRdb with MiXCR from the multiplex PCR reads. The data show more than 500,000 distinct CDR3 sequences, about 16% seen once. Source material: blood. These receptors were obtained from a woman aged 25 to 39 with Graves' ophthalmopathy.

J is TRBJ1-5 and V is TRBV10-3; D unclear. Trimming stripped 2 bases from V and 4 bases from J, with 9 bases between. This CDR3 region has 14 residues. From germline, CDR1 is ENHRY and CDR2 SYGVKD. The CDR3 bases are TGTGCCATCAGTGAGACGGTAAAGAATCAGCCCCAGCATTTT. Translation gives CAISETVKNQPQHF.

This clonotype was counted at least ten times. This chain joins TRBV7-9 and TRBJ2-3, with 7 bases fitting TRBD1. The germline gives CDR1 SEHNR, CDR2 FQNEAQ (reference sequence). The CDR3 covers 15 residues. Trimming removed 5 bases from V and 4 bases from J; junction bases left unmatched: 9. The CDR3 here is CASSADRVVADTQYF. CDR3 coding DNA: TGTGCCAGCAGCGCCGACAGGGTTGTGGCAGATACGCAGTATTTT.

This rearrangement joins TRBV24-1 to TRBJ2-1; 10 nucleotides line up with TRBD2. V was pared by 6 bases and J by 10 bases, with 17 bases of the junction left unmatched. The CDR3 contains 17 residues. Germline assignment: CDR1 KGHDR and CDR2 SFDVKD. The CDR3 DNA sequence: TGTGCCACCAGTCGGCGGTCTGGTCTAGCGGGAGTGTGGGAGCAGTTCTTC. Protein product: CATSRRSGLAGVWEQFF.

This clonotype has a handful of counts. The gene calls are TRBV5-5 and TRBJ2-5; weak D call: TRBD1 (6 bases). There are 14 residues in the CDR3. V was cut by 6 bases and J by 5 bases, with 17 bases left in between. Per the germline V gene, CDR1 is SGHKS and CDR2 is YYEKEE (reference sequence). For the CDR3, the DNA is TGTGCCAGCAAGGAACAGGGCCCCCGGGAGACCCAGTACTTC. Translating gives CASKEQGPRETQYF.

The sample holds a few counts of this clonotype. The chain carries TRBV7-2 and TRBJ2-2; D remains ambiguous. From germline, CDR1 is SGHTA and CDR2 FQGNSA. The V gene lost 0 bases and the J gene lost 7 bases, with 3 bases spanning the gap. The CDR3 has 12 amino acids. The chain's CDR3 is CASSLANGELFF. The CDR3 DNA reads as TGTGCCAGCAGCTTAGCCAACGGGGAGCTGTTTTTT.

Remarks on this clonotype: This may stem from a read error, because a much larger clone lies one nucleotide away. The rearrangement uses TRBV12-3 or TRBV12-4 and TRBJ2-7; 9 bases line up with TRBD2. This CDR3 is 17 amino acids long. Trimming at V came to 4 bases and at J to 2 bases, leaving 12 bases not matched to a gene. The CDR3 DNA sequence: TGTGCCAGCAGTTCCGAACTAGCGGGCACCCCCCCCTACGAGCAGTACTTC. As protein: CASSSELAGTPPYEQYF.

This clonotype showed up just a few times. This chain uses TRBV7-9 with TRBJ2-2; TRBD2 aligns across 7 bases. V shed 3 bases and J 4 bases; nucleotides not matched to a gene: 5. Germline-derived CDR1 and CDR2 are SEHNR and FQNEAQ (reference sequence). This CDR3 has 15 amino acids. The CDR3 sequence is CASSFPAGVTGELFF. CDR3 coding DNA: TGTGCCAGCAGCTTCCCCGCGGGAGTCACCGGGGAGCTGTTTTTT.